What follows are 27 T cell receptor beta chains derived from one specimen sequenced in a study of human T cells and chemical hapten exposure. Time point reported: patch test 2, 6 weeks after DPC sensitization. The treatment is: therapeutic diphenylcyclopropenone sensitization with weekly scalp DPC. TCRdb passed the RACE reads through MiXCR, listing each CDR3 protein once. Among tens of thousands of distinct CDR3 sequences listed, 11% were seen once. Specimen: whole blood, collected in connection with sensitization to the hapten diphenylcyclopropenone (DPC). The receptors originated from a man aged 18 to 35 with alopecia areata. Some clones in this sample may be carry-over from other donors' samples.

At least ten counts were recorded for this clonotype. V and J are TRBV6-2 or TRBV6-3 and TRBJ1-1; TRBD1 matches 7 bases. CDR1 is MNHEY, CDR2 SVGEGT, per germline. The CDR3 consists of 14 residues. The V gene end was trimmed by 2 bases and the J gene end by 1 base; junction bases not matched to a gene: 1. The CDR3 here is CASSYRTGNTEAFF. Here the CDR3 DNA reads TGTGCCAGCAGTTACAGGACAGGGAACACTGAAGCTTTCTTT.

This clonotype was seen only a few times. The chain has TRBV4-1 and TRBJ2-7; possible D gene TRBD2, 5 bases. Germline V lookup: CDR1 MGHRA, CDR2 YSYEKL. The V gene lost 0 bases and the J gene lost 2 bases, with 8 bases spanning the gap. The CDR3 sequence is 14 residues long. CDR3 nucleotide sequence: TGCGCCAGCAGCCAAGAGGACTCTGCCTACGAGCAGTACTTC. Translated: CASSQEDSAYEQYF.

This clonotype turned up a few times. The chain joins TRBV20-1 to TRBJ2-5; D is tentatively TRBD1 or TRBD2 (5 bases each). Germline V CDR1 and CDR2: DFQATT, SNEGSKA (reference sequence). V lost 1 base and J lost 5, with 17 bases in between. The CDR3 sequence is 15 residues long. The CDR3 region has the DNA TGCAGTGCTAGAGGCGTCCGGGACCCGGGGGAGACCCAGTACTTC. This encodes CSARGVRDPGETQYF.

This clonotype was seen at least ten times. The chain links TRBV7-9 to TRBJ1-4; D is unclear. Trimming cost V 5 bases and J 5 bases, with 15 bases left between them. The CDR3 sequence is 15 residues long. The V gene's germline CDR1 is SEHNR and CDR2 FQNEAQ (reference sequence). The CDR3 sequence is CASSPNIGRNEKLFF. As DNA, the CDR3 is TGTGCCAGCAGCCCAAACATCGGGAGAAATGAAAAACTGTTTTTT.

This clonotype was recorded at least ten times. The chain carries TRBV29-1 and TRBJ1-2, with TRBD1 matching over 7 bases. The CDR3 is made up of 12 amino acids. The V segment lost 6 bases and the J segment 4 bases; nucleotides outside the gene matches: 5. Germline values: CDR1 SQVTM, CDR2 ANQGSEA. The CDR3 protein is CSVIQGTYGYTF. The CDR3 DNA follows: TGCAGCGTGATACAGGGGACCTATGGCTACACCTTC.

This clonotype has only one observation. This chain connects TRBV28 to TRBJ1-5, with TRBD1 as a possible D gene (5 bases). Germline V CDR1 and CDR2: MDHEN, SYDVKM. The germline V and J ends were trimmed by 2 bases and 2 bases, with 7 bases remaining between them. The CDR3 runs to 14 residues. The CDR3 spells CASSLLGGNQPQHF. CDR3 in DNA: TGTGCCAGCAGTTTACTAGGGGGCAATCAGCCCCAGCATTTT.

This clonotype has just a few counts. The chain couples TRBV6-5 to TRBJ2-7; a possible D gene is TRBD1 (6 bases). V was cut by 8 bases and J by 3 bases, with 14 bases left in between. The CDR3 is 13 residues long. Germline V gene sequence: CDR1 MNHEY, CDR2 SVGAGI. Here the CDR3 reads CASREQGSYEQYF. The CDR3 DNA reads as TGTGCCAGCCGGGAACAGGGAAGCTACGAGCAGTACTTC.

This clonotype turned up a few times. V is TRBV20-1 and J is TRBJ2-3; D possibly corresponds to TRBD2 (6 bases). Germline V lookup: CDR1 DFQATT, CDR2 SNEGSKA (reference sequence). The V gene lost 7 bases and the J gene lost 2 bases, with 16 bases spanning the gap. The CDR3 consists of 14 residues. DNA for the CDR3: TGCAGTGTAAAGACTAGTGGAAACACAGATACGCAGTATTTT. It codes for CSVKTSGNTDTQYF.

This clonotype has just a few counts. This chain uses TRBV7-9 with TRBJ2-1; D is unresolved. From germline, CDR1 is SEHNR and CDR2 FQNEAQ (reference sequence). This CDR3 contains 13 residues. Trimming left V 3 bases short and J 6 bases short, with 9 bases between. The CDR3 protein is CASSFSTANEQFF. CDR3 nucleotide sequence: TGTGCCAGCAGCTTCTCGACTGCCAATGAGCAGTTCTTC.

The sample holds a few counts of this clonotype. The rearrangement uses TRBV6-2 or TRBV6-3 and TRBJ1-1, with a possible D match to TRBD1 (5 bases). The germline gives CDR1 MNHEY, CDR2 SVGEGT. V lost 1 base, J lost 5 bases, and 8 bases lay in between. This CDR3 contains 13 residues. For the CDR3, the DNA is TGTGCCAGCAGTTACTTCAGGGATACTGAAGCTTTCTTT. This encodes CASSYFRDTEAFF.

This clonotype was counted only a few times. This chain joins TRBV3-1 and TRBJ2-3; D uncertain. The CDR3 loop spans 14 amino acids. Between the trimmed V and J ends, which lost 1 base and 4 bases, there was a span of 9 bases. CDR1 LGHDT and CDR2 YNNKEL come from the germline V gene (reference sequence). The CDR3 spells CASSQGSRPDTQYF. As DNA, the CDR3 is TGTGCCAGCAGCCAAGGCAGTCGGCCAGATACGCAGTATTTT.

The table lists this clonotype with a few counts. The chain joins TRBV11-2 to TRBJ2-5, with no clear D. Germline loops: CDR1 SGHAT, CDR2 FQNNGV. Between the trimmed V and J ends, which lost 3 bases and 0 bases, there was a span of 8 bases. CDR3 size: 14 residues. The CDR3 protein is CASSFYPDQETQYF. The CDR3 nucleotides are TGTGCCAGCAGCTTTTATCCAGACCAAGAGACCCAGTACTTC. Full variable domain (outside the CDR3, taken from reference TRBV11-2 and TRBJ2-5): EAGVAQSPRYKIIEKRQSVAFWCNPISGHATLYWYQQILGQGPKLLIQFQNNGVVDDSQLPKDRFSAERLKGVDSTLKIQPAKLEDSAVYLCASSFYPDQETQYFGPGTRLLVL.

V usage is TRBV5-1 and J usage is TRBJ2-4; D not certain. The V gene lost 3 bases and the J gene lost 0 bases, with 10 bases spanning the gap. Germline V gene data show CDR1 as SGHRS and CDR2 as YFSETQ. The CDR3 consists of 15 residues. The CDR3 region has the DNA TGCGCCAGCAGCTCCCCCGGCGGAGCCAAAAACATTCAGTACTTC. It translates to CASSSPGGAKNIQYF.

This clonotype was seen only a few times. V and J are TRBV19 and TRBJ2-3, with 7 bases fitting TRBD2. The V gene end was trimmed by 4 bases and the J gene end by 0 bases; junction bases not matched to a gene: 7. The CDR3 covers 16 residues. Germline CDR1 and CDR2: LNHDA and SQIVND (reference sequence). CDR3 nucleotide sequence: TGTGCCAGTAGTAAAGGGGAGGGGATGAGCACAGATACGCAGTATTTT. The encoded protein is CASSKGEGMSTDTQYF.

The chain links TRBV4-3 to TRBJ1-4, with 7 nucleotides matching TRBD1. V shed 4 bases, J shed 2 bases, and the junction held 10 bases outside the gene matches. The germline V gene encodes CDR1 LGHNA and CDR2 YSLEER. The CDR3 runs 17 residues. The CDR3 reads CASSRSGTVATNEKLFF. CDR3 DNA: TGCGCCAGCAGCCGCAGTGGGACAGTCGCGACTAATGAAAAACTGTTTTTT.

As for this clonotype: One end of the junction varies from germline; a read error may be responsible. The CDR3 loop is CASSYDSGDNEKQFF. The CDR3 nucleotides read TGTGCCAGCAGCTACGACAGCGGGGATAATGAAAAACAGTTTTTT. The chain carries TRBV5-5 and TRBJ1-4; a possible D gene is TRBD1 (5 bases). This CDR3 is 15 amino acids long. Germline CDR1 is SGHKS and CDR2 is YYEKEE (reference sequence).

CDR3 nucleotide sequence: TGTGCCAGCAGCTTTCGACAGTCCGAATCACCCCTCCACTTT. Translated, it gives CASSFRQSESPLHF. The chain recombines TRBV5-5 with TRBJ1-6; TRBD1 is a possible D gene (5 bases). CDR1 and CDR2 from the germline V gene are SGHKS and YYEKEE (reference sequence). The CDR3 spans 14 residues. Trimming shortened V by 2 bases and J by 10 bases, and 13 bases separated the two germline ends.

This clonotype was observed at least ten times. The rearrangement joins TRBV10-2 to TRBJ1-1, with a possible D match to TRBD1 (5 bases). Germline V gene data show CDR1 as WSHSY and CDR2 as SAAADI. The V end lost 10 bases, the J end lost 0 bases, and 15 bases lay between the germline ends. The CDR3 covers 14 residues. Here the CDR3 DNA reads TGCGCCACCCTTCCGGGACCGTTGAACACTGAAGCTTTCTTT. Translation: CATLPGPLNTEAFF.

The chain uses TRBV24-1 and TRBJ1-1; 7 nucleotides align to TRBD1. CDR1 KGHDR and CDR2 SFDVKD come from the germline V gene. V dropped 3 bases and J dropped 9; count of bases not matched to a gene: 6. The CDR3 length is 13 residues. The CDR3 nucleotides are TGTGCCACCAGTGATCGACTAGGGGGCAAAGCTTTCTTT. Its translation: CATSDRLGGKAFF.

This clonotype was observed many times. The genes are TRBV7-6 and TRBJ1-1; D is possibly TRBD1 (5 bases). V was clipped by 5 bases and J by 7 bases, with 17 bases between them. The CDR3 consists of 14 residues. Germline V lookup: CDR1 SGHVS, CDR2 FNYEAQ. CDR3 protein: CASSPSGTGVEAFF. CDR3 in DNA: TGTGCCAGCAGCCCGTCCGGGACGGGAGTTGAAGCTTTCTTT.

The rearrangement uses TRBV29-1 and TRBJ2-1; no firm D call. Germline V gene lookup returns CDR1 SQVTM and CDR2 ANQGSEA. V dropped 1 base and J dropped 0 bases, with 19 bases sitting between them. CDR3 length: 18 residues. This chain's CDR3 is CSVEGASLLTTSYNEQFF. The CDR3 DNA sequence: TGCAGCGTTGAAGGGGCCTCACTACTTACCACCTCCTACAATGAGCAGTTCTTC.

At least ten counts were recorded for this clonotype. The rearrangement links TRBV6-5 to TRBJ1-5, with 9 bases matching TRBD1. The CDR3 is 15 residues long. Germline CDR1 MNHEY, CDR2 SVGAGI. Trimming removed 0 bases from V and 7 bases from J; junction bases left unmatched: 4. The DNA of the CDR3 is TGTGCCAGCAGTTACTCCGGGACAGGGAACCAGCCCCAGCATTTT. Protein product: CASSYSGTGNQPQHF.

This clonotype was seen ten or more times. The V gene is TRBV29-1, the J gene TRBJ1-6, with D perhaps matching TRBD1 (6 bases). V lost 6 bases and J 5 bases, leaving 11 bases between the germline ends. The germline CDR1 and CDR2 sequences are SQVTM and ANQGSEA. The CDR3 runs to 13 residues. The chain's CDR3 is CSVRAGDNSPLHF. CDR3 nucleotides: TGCAGCGTAAGGGCAGGGGATAATTCACCCCTCCACTTT.

This clonotype was observed at least ten times. The chain couples TRBV4-3 to TRBJ2-2; no reliable D call. CDR3 size: 15 residues. V lost 0 bases and J 1 base, leaving 6 bases between the germline ends. Germline V gene data show CDR1 as LGHNA and CDR2 as YSLEER. Written as DNA, the CDR3 is TGCGCCAGCAGCCAAGATGGGCAGAACACCGGGGAGCTGTTTTTT. Amino acids: CASSQDGQNTGELFF.

This clonotype was detected only a few times. The rearrangement links TRBV11-2 to TRBJ2-1; the D is unclear. Germline V gives CDR1 SGHAT, CDR2 FQNNGV. V shed 1 base and J shed 6 bases, with 7 bases lying between them. This CDR3 comprises 13 residues. The CDR3 nucleotides read TGTGCCAGCAGCTTAGGGGGATCCAATGAGCAGTTCTTC. It codes for CASSLGGSNEQFF.

There are many counts of this clonotype. The chain couples TRBV7-6 to TRBJ1-2, with D uncertain. Trimming removed 1 base from V and 1 base from J, with 10 bases in between. CDR3 length: 15 amino acids. The germline V gene has CDR1 SGHVS and CDR2 FNYEAQ. CDR3 in DNA: TGTGCCAGCAGCTTAGGGCCCCCGCTTAACTATGGCTACACCTTC. The encoded protein is CASSLGPPLNYGYTF.

The chain has TRBV11-1 and TRBJ1-2; D is unresolved. V was clipped by 5 bases and J by 2 bases, with 12 bases between them. The CDR3 is 14 amino acids. Germline lookup yields CDR1 SGHAT and CDR2 FQDESV (reference sequence). The CDR3 loop is CASSVGTINYGYTF. The CDR3 DNA reads TGTGCCAGCAGCGTTGGCACGATAAACTATGGCTACACCTTC.